A selection of T cell receptor beta chains follows, all from one sample in a study of cytomegalovirus exposure and HLA in healthy donors. Assay used: immunoSEQ multiplex PCR; TCRdb lists only in-frame clones, some missing. This table holds about 140,000 clones, more than 70% found once. Sequences were obtained from PBMCs. The receptors come from a man aged 35 to 55 in good health and CMV-seronegative. Each CDR3 is given with its conserved first and last residue. The D gene is left open where the match is weak. Rows may omit the clone size; those that give it use once, few, many or a size class.

clone_size | j_call | v_call | d_call | cdr3_aa | cdr3_nt
. | TRBJ2-1 | TRBV4-1 | . | CASSQDSWGPPSDNEQFF | TGCGCCAGCAGCCAAGACAGTTGGGGCCCCCCCTCGGACAATGAGCAGTTCTTC
. | TRBJ1-3 | TRBV29-1 | . | CSVRTGSLSGNTIYF | TGCAGCGTTCGAACAGGTTCTCTCTCTGGAAACACCATATATTTT
. | TRBJ2-1 | TRBV28 | . | CASIGFSYNEQFF | TGTGCCAGCATCGGGTTCTCCTACAATGAGCAGTTCTTC
once | TRBJ1-3 | TRBV28 | . | CASSIDPGSGNTIYF | TGTGCCAGCAGTATCGACCCGGGGTCTGGAAACACCATATATTTT
. | TRBJ1-4 | TRBV18 | . | CASSPLGLDEKLFF | TGTGCCAGCTCACCTCTTGGACTCGATGAAAAACTGTTTTTT
. | TRBJ2-3 | TRBV6-5 | TRBD2 | CASSYSGTSRTDTQYF | TGTGCCAGCAGTTACTCGGGGACTAGCCGCACAGATACGCAGTATTTT
. | TRBJ2-1 | TRBV15 | . | CATGLSYNEQFF | TGTGCCACCGGCCTCTCCTACAATGAGCAGTTCTTC
. | TRBJ1-1 | TRBV5-8 | TRBD1 | CASSLTNRGRAEAFF | TGTGCCAGCAGCCTGACCAACAGGGGACGGGCTGAAGCTTTCTTT
. | TRBJ1-1 | TRBV28 | TRBD1 | CASSFFPPRTGIDPNTEAFF | TGTGCCAGCAGTTTTTTTCCCCCTCGGACAGGGATTGACCCGAACACTGAAGCTTTCTTT
. | TRBJ2-7 | TRBV19 | . | CASSLGHYYEQYF | TGTGCCAGTAGTCTCGGACACTACTACGAGCAGTACTTC
. | TRBJ1-1 | TRBV5-1 | . | CASKWLRGPGAEAFF | TGCGCCAGCAAATGGCTCAGGGGCCCTGGCGCTGAAGCTTTCTTT
. | TRBJ2-7 | TRBV7-9 | . | CASSFWDFSRAEQYF | TGTGCCAGCAGCTTCTGGGACTTCTCACGGGCCGAGCAGTACTTC
. | TRBJ2-7 | TRBV5-1 | . | CASSLAGDFYEQYF | TGCGCCAGCAGCTTGGCCGGGGATTTTTACGAGCAGTACTTC
. | TRBJ2-3 | TRBV28 | TRBD2 | CASSLRLAGDLTDTQYF | TGTGCCAGCAGTTTGAGGCTAGCGGGGGATTTAACAGATACGCAGTATTTT
. | TRBJ1-1 | TRBV14 | . | CASSQGARTEAFF | TGTGCCAGCAGCCAGGGGGCAAGAACTGAAGCTTTCTTT
. | TRBJ2-5 | TRBV5-1 | . | CASSLQETQYF | TGCGCCAGCAGCCTACAAGAGACCCAGTACTTC
. | TRBJ2-5 | TRBV5-4 | TRBD1 | CASSLWAGGRQAETQYF | TGTGCCAGCAGCTTGTGGGCAGGGGGTAGACAAGCGGAGACCCAGTACTTC
. | TRBJ1-2 | TRBV7-3 | . | CASSPGGGAYGYTF | TGTGCCAGCAGCCCCGGGGGTGGGGCCTATGGCTACACCTTC
. | TRBJ2-2 | TRBV6-5 | . | CASSYSRGSGELFF | TGTGCCAGCAGTTACTCCAGGGGCTCCGGGGAGCTGTTTTTT
. | TRBJ2-1 | TRBV4-1 | TRBD2 | CASSQVSGGVNEQFF | TGCGCCAGCAGCCAAGTTAGCGGGGGGGTGAATGAGCAGTTCTTC
few | TRBJ1-1 | TRBV5-1 | TRBD1 | CASSLDRVDTEAFF | TGCGCCAGCAGCCTCGACAGGGTTGATACTGAAGCTTTCTTT
. | TRBJ2-1 | TRBV4-1 | TRBD2 | CASSQPTSGGFGEQFF | TGCGCCAGCAGCCAACCCACTAGCGGGGGTTTTGGGGAGCAGTTCTTC
once | TRBJ2-3 | TRBV2 | TRBD2 | CAKAANSGASTDTQYF | TGTGCCAAGGCGGCTAATAGCGGGGCTAGCACAGATACGCAGTATTTT
. | TRBJ1-5 | TRBV27 | . | CASSLSQGTYSNQPQHF | TGTGCCAGCAGTTTATCCCAGGGAACTTATAGCAATCAGCCCCAGCATTTT
few | TRBJ2-3 | TRBV6-5 | . | CASSYSSELWTQYF | TGTGCCAGCAGTTACTCGAGCGAACTCTGGACGCAGTATTTT
. | TRBJ1-4 | TRBV29-1 | TRBD1 | CSVGLLTGEKLFF | TGCAGCGTTGGTCTACTGACAGGGGAAAAACTGTTTTTT
. | TRBJ2-7 | TRBV5-1 | TRBD2 | CASSRLVSGRTSSYEQYF | TGCGCCAGCAGCCGCCTCGTCAGCGGGAGGACTTCCTCCTACGAGCAGTACTTC
. | TRBJ2-5 | TRBV7-9 | . | CASSLGSPAQPQETQYF | TGTGCCAGCAGCTTGGGCTCTCCCGCGCAACCCCAAGAGACCCAGTACTTC
. | TRBJ1-1 | TRBV5-5 | TRBD1 | CASSSDRGYGNTEAFF | TGTGCCAGCAGCTCCGACAGGGGTTATGGGAACACTGAAGCTTTCTTT
. | TRBJ2-7 | TRBV5-1 | . | CASSLSRGHSYEQYF | TGCGCCAGCAGCTTGTCTAGGGGTCATTCCTACGAGCAGTACTTC
. | TRBJ2-1 | TRBV6-5 | . | CASSSGLLNEQFF | TGTGCCAGCAGTTCGGGACTCCTGAATGAGCAGTTCTTC
few | TRBJ1-1 | TRBV5-1 | TRBD1 | CASSFFDRGTEAFF | TGCGCCAGCAGCTTTTTTGACAGGGGCACTGAAGCTTTCTTT
. | TRBJ1-4 | TRBV7-9 | TRBD1 | CASSRGQGGPNEKLFF | TGTGCCAGCAGCCGGGGACAGGGTGGTCCAAATGAAAAACTGTTTTTT
. | TRBJ1-4 | TRBV6-7 | . | CAAIRQATNEKLFF | TGTGCCGCTATTAGACAGGCAACTAATGAAAAACTGTTTTTT
. | TRBJ2-5 | TRBV5-4 | . | CASSRGGLPYQETQYF | TGTGCCAGCAGCCGCGGGGGCCTACCCTACCAAGAGACCCAGTACTTC
. | TRBJ2-2 | TRBV14 | . | CASSPMDSYITGELFF | TGTGCCAGCAGCCCCATGGACAGTTATATCACCGGGGAGCTGTTTTTT
. | TRBJ2-2 | TRBV27 | . | CASSFSGQGYTGELFF | TGTGCCAGCAGTTTTTCGGGACAAGGATACACCGGGGAGCTGTTTTTT
. | TRBJ1-1 | TRBV5-4 | . | CASATQGLNTEAFF | TGTGCCAGCGCAACCCAGGGCTTGAACACTGAAGCTTTCTTT
. | TRBJ2-7 | TRBV7-9 | TRBD2 | CASSFTSGGGPSSYEQYF | TGTGCCAGCAGCTTCACTAGCGGGGGAGGTCCAAGCTCCTACGAGCAGTACTTC
. | TRBJ1-2 | TRBV2 | . | CASKEGPDGYTF | TGTGCCAGCAAGGAGGGGCCCGATGGCTACACCTTC
few | TRBJ1-2 | TRBV6-6 | . | CASSAGTDYYGYTF | TGTGCCAGCAGTGCGGGGACGGACTACTATGGCTACACCTTC
. | TRBJ2-3 | TRBV5-1 | TRBD2 | CASSRDGGAPDTQYF | TGCGCCAGCAGTCGTGACGGGGGGGCACCAGATACGCAGTATTTT
. | TRBJ2-7 | TRBV4-1 | TRBD1 | CASSQASQGIYEQYF | TGCGCCAGCAGCCAGGCCTCACAGGGGATCTACGAGCAGTACTTC
once | TRBJ2-7 | TRBV4-3 | . | CASSQQTGRAFSYEQYF | TGCGCCAGCAGCCAGCAAACAGGTAGGGCCTTCTCCTACGAGCAGTACTTC
. | TRBJ2-3 | TRBV5-4 | TRBD2 | CASSLDPGGATDTQYF | TGTGCCAGCAGCTTGGATCCGGGAGGGGCAACAGATACGCAGTATTTT
. | TRBJ2-1 | TRBV6-5 | TRBD1 | CASSYRWGQEQFF | TGTGCCAGCAGCTACCGATGGGGACAGGAGCAGTTCTTC
few | TRBJ1-6 | TRBV2 | TRBD1 | CASDGTGGNSPLHF | TGTGCCAGCGATGGGACAGGCGGCAATTCACCCCTCCACTTT
. | TRBJ2-1 | TRBV5-1 | TRBD1 | CASSDRDSSYNEQFF | TGCGCCAGCTCGGACCGGGACAGCTCCTACAATGAGCAGTTCTTC
few | TRBJ2-7 | TRBV27 | . | CASSFDSSSYEQYF | TGTGCCAGCAGTTTCGACAGCAGCTCCTACGAGCAGTACTTC
few | TRBJ2-3 | TRBV5-4 | . | CASSQGDTQYF | TGTGCCAGCAGCCAGGGGGATACGCAGTATTTT
. | TRBJ2-2 | TRBV18 | TRBD2 | CASSQGTSGTGELFF | TGTGCCAGCTCTCAGGGGACTAGCGGCACCGGGGAGCTGTTTTTT
. | TRBJ1-1 | TRBV4-1 | . | CASGAYRDTEAFF | TGCGCCAGCGGGGCATACAGGGACACTGAAGCTTTCTTT